This TCR beta chain was identified in a study of blood T cell repertoires in COVID-19. Participants came from about 24 US areas, aged roughly 18 to 89 years. Clinical history as reported by participants underpinned cohort assignment. This CDR3 has 16 residues. In germline, CDR1 is SGHTA, CDR2 FQGTGA. The V gene lost 5 bases and the J gene lost 3 bases, with 20 bases spanning the gap. Study processing details: From reference gene primer amplification, estimates of nucleated cell counts were derived. Profiling relied on immunoSEQ multiplex PCR, and the TCRdb table lists in-frame clones only, not all of them. The V and J calls and clone size are taken from that table; D and trimming were inferred from the DNA. The table lists hundreds of thousands of clones, 88% of them singletons.

The sequenced sample was PBMCs or T cells enriched from blood (not recorded which). The rearrangement uses TRBV7-3 and TRBJ2-7, with D possibly matching TRBD2 (6 bases). This receptor was obtained from a woman in her sixties or seventies in a cohort exposed to, infected with or recovered from COVID-19 (not recorded which). CDR3 nucleotides: TGTGCCAGCAGCATCTCGGGGCTAGCGCCATTCTACGAGCAGTACTTC. Protein product: CASSISGLAPFYEQYF.